A single sample is the source of the 31 T cell receptor beta chains below, sequenced in a study of blood T cells in healthy people across ages. Primers used in a second PCR of about 7 to 11 cycles were a sample-barcoded 5' primer and a J-beta primer mix. Using its own MiXCR run on the 5' RACE reads, TCRdb lists one record per CDR3 protein. The sample shows 1.5 million to 2 million distinct CDR3 sequences, 40% to 55% of them seen only once. Sequencing used blood. The receptors derive from a woman between 35 and 50 years old in good health.

The rearrangement links TRBV19 to TRBJ2-3; D tentatively reads TRBD1 or TRBD2 (5 bases each). Germline CDR1 and CDR2: LNHDA and SQIVND (reference sequence). The CDR3 is 14 residues long. The V gene lost 7 bases and the J gene lost 5 bases, with 16 bases spanning the gap. CDR3 loop: CASTQRGAVDTQYF. The CDR3, as DNA: TGTGCCAGTACCCAGCGAGGGGCAGTAGATACGCAGTATTTT.

V usage is TRBV5-1 and J usage is TRBJ2-4, with a weak D call TRBD1 (5 bases). The end of the DNA is better explained by TRBJ2-7, so the J call may be wrong. The CDR3 sequence is 13 residues long. Germline CDR1 and CDR2: SGHRS and YFSETQ. This CDR3 is CASSLLQDSEQYF. CDR3 DNA: TGCGCCAGCAGCTTGTTACAGGATTCCGAGCAGTACTTC.

In its sample, this clonotype was seen a few times. This chain joins TRBV5-1 and TRBJ2-7; D uncertain. The CDR3 extends over 13 amino acids. The V end was cut by 0 bases, the J end by 6 bases, with 10 bases between. CDR1 and CDR2 (germline): SGHRS, YFSETQ. In nucleotides, the CDR3 is TGCGCCAGCAGCTTGGGCAGTGTCGGCGAGCAGTACTTC. It specifies CASSLGSVGEQYF.

The rearrangement joins TRBV29-1 to TRBJ2-2; D remains ambiguous. The germline V gene encodes CDR1 SQVTM and CDR2 ANQGSEA. The CDR3 length is 15 residues. V was cut by 5 bases and J by 0 bases, with 13 bases left in between. CDR3 coding DNA: TGCAGCGTTAAAAAAGGCCTATCGAACACCGGGGAGCTGTTTTTT. This encodes CSVKKGLSNTGELFF.

This clonotype was counted only a few times. This chain joins TRBV28 and TRBJ2-4; TRBD1 matches at 8 bases. The DNA end is a closer match to TRBJ2-7, so the J assignment may be wrong. CDR3 length: 15 residues. Germline CDR1 is MDHEN and CDR2 is SYDVKM. The CDR3 loop reads CASSLRRTGPYEQYF. The CDR3 region has the DNA TGTGCCAGCAGTTTACGCAGGACAGGGCCCTACGAGCAGTACTTC.

The chain has TRBV20-1 and TRBJ2-7; 8 bases are shared with TRBD1. V shed 6 bases, J shed 0 bases, and the junction held 10 bases outside the gene matches. CDR1 and CDR2 from the germline V gene are DFQATT and SNEGSKA (reference sequence). The CDR3 is 15 residues long. The CDR3 DNA reads TGCAGTGCCCCCACCACAGGGGGTGGCTCCTACGAGCAGTACTTC. It yields the protein CSAPTTGGGSYEQYF.

In DNA, the CDR3 is TGTGCCAGCAGTTATAATCGAGAGCAGTTCTTC. Protein product: CASSYNREQFF. The chain employs TRBV6-2 or TRBV6-3 and TRBJ2-1; D remains unclear. Germline assignment: CDR1 MNHEY and CDR2 SVGEGT. The V end lost 3 bases, the J end lost 10 bases, and 7 bases lay between the germline ends. This CDR3 comprises 11 residues.

This chain links TRBV12-3 or TRBV12-4 with TRBJ2-3; weak D call: TRBD2 (6 bases). This CDR3 is 14 amino acids long. The germline V and J ends were trimmed by 5 bases and 4 bases, with 13 bases remaining between them. The CDR3 loop reads CASSHGGAADTQYF. The CDR3 DNA reads TGTGCCAGCAGTCATGGCGGGGCCGCAGATACGCAGTATTTT.

V gene TRBV2 combines with J gene TRBJ2-7, with a possible D match to TRBD2 (6 bases). The last part of the DNA fits TRBJ2-5 better; the J call may be wrong. The CDR3 loop spans 14 amino acids. Germline values: CDR1 SNHLY, CDR2 FYNNEI. The CDR3 region is CASSETSSEETQYF. The DNA for the CDR3 is TGTGCCAGCAGTGAAACTTCTAGCGAGGAGACCCAGTACTTC.

The chain has TRBV12-3 or TRBV12-4 and TRBJ2-5; 10 bases fit TRBD1. Trimming at V came to 8 bases and at J to 5 bases, leaving 11 bases not matched to a gene. The CDR3 is 15 residues long. The CDR3 is CASGVGQGMEETQYF. The CDR3 nucleotides read TGTGCCAGCGGAGTGGGACAGGGGATGGAGGAGACCCAGTACTTC.

The rearrangement uses TRBV27 and TRBJ2-7; D is possibly TRBD2 (6 bases). Germline-derived CDR1 and CDR2 are MNHEY and SMNVEV (reference sequence). Trimming shortened V by 9 bases and J by 4 bases, and 10 bases separated the two germline ends. The CDR3 length is 11 residues. The CDR3 here is CARGRRYEQYF. CDR3 bases: TGTGCCAGGGGGAGGAGATACGAGCAGTACTTC.

This clonotype appeared a few times. This chain uses TRBV29-1 with TRBJ2-5, with 9 bases aligning to TRBD1. Germline V gene sequence: CDR1 SQVTM, CDR2 ANQGSEA. CDR3 length: 14 residues. Trimming cost V 7 bases and J 4 bases; bases outside gene matches: 10. The CDR3 region is CSGSGTGFGETQYF. The CDR3 region has the DNA TGCAGCGGTTCCGGGACAGGGTTTGGAGAGACCCAGTACTTC.

This chain uses TRBV6-5 with TRBJ1-4; 7 bases line up with TRBD1. There are 14 residues in the CDR3. Per the germline V gene, CDR1 is MNHEY and CDR2 is SVGAGI. J gave up 8 bases and V 3 bases, and 6 bases lay outside the gene matches. In DNA form, the CDR3 reads TGTGCCAGCAGTTATGGAGGGGGCCGGGAAAAACTGTTTTTT. Residues: CASSYGGGREKLFF.

The chain links TRBV12-3 or TRBV12-4 to TRBJ2-7; unclear D gene. V gave up 1 base and J gave up 3 bases, with 10 bases separating them. CDR3 size: 14 residues. Written as DNA, the CDR3 is TGTGCCAGCAGTTTAGACCGGACGGTCTACGAGCAGTACTTC. It codes for CASSLDRTVYEQYF.

The J gene is TRBJ1-4, the V gene TRBV7-2; D gene unclear. This CDR3 has 14 amino acids. Trimming pared 5 bases from V and 5 bases from J, leaving 12 bases between. CDR1 and CDR2 from the germline V gene are SGHTA and FQGNSA. The CDR3 is CASSNQLGNEKLFF. Here the CDR3 DNA reads TGTGCCAGCAGCAACCAGCTGGGGAATGAAAAACTGTTTTTT.

J is TRBJ2-3 and V is TRBV28; TRBD2 agrees at 9 bases. V lost 8 bases to trimming and J lost 0 bases; unmatched junction nucleotides: 6. CDR1 is MDHEN and CDR2 is SYDVKM in the germline V gene. The CDR3 is 15 amino acids. The CDR3 sequence: CASLGTSFSTDTQYF. The DNA of the CDR3 is TGTGCCAGCTTGGGGACTAGCTTTAGCACAGATACGCAGTATTTT. The full variable domain, its missing parts supplied by reference TRBV28 and TRBJ2-3, is DVKVTQSSRYLVKRTGEKVFLECVQDMDHENMFWYRQDPGLGLRLIYFSYDVKMKEKGDIPEGYSVSREKKERFSLILESASTNQTSMYLCASLGTSFSTDTQYFGPGTRLTVL.

This chain uses TRBV7-9 with TRBJ1-5; the D gene is possibly TRBD1 (6 bases). The V end was cut by 1 base, the J end by 2 bases, with 9 bases between. Germline V gene sequence: CDR1 SEHNR, CDR2 FQNEAQ (reference sequence). CDR3 length: 15 amino acids. In nucleotides, the CDR3 is TGTGCCAGCAGCTTAGACAGGGAGGGCAATCAGCCCCAGCATTTT. It is translated as CASSLDREGNQPQHF.

V gene TRBV12-3 or TRBV12-4 combines with J gene TRBJ2-5; weak D call: TRBD1 (5 bases). This CDR3 contains 13 residues. V lost 5 bases, J lost 6 bases, and 13 bases lay in between. The DNA of the CDR3 is TGTGCCAGCAGTATCGCCCAGGGTAAGACCCAGTACTTC. This sequence encodes CASSIAQGKTQYF.

This chain joins TRBV2 and TRBJ2-4; TRBD1 agrees at 7 bases. The DNA end is a closer match to TRBJ2-7, so the J assignment may be wrong. Germline CDR1 SNHLY, CDR2 FYNNEI. The CDR3 covers 14 residues. The CDR3 loop is CASSEGRDSYEQYF. In DNA form, the CDR3 reads TGTGCCAGCAGTGAGGGTAGGGACAGTTACGAGCAGTACTTC.

The chain couples TRBV5-6 to TRBJ1-4, with D unresolved. From germline, CDR1 is SGHDT and CDR2 YYEEEE. V lost 4 bases to trimming and J lost 11 bases, with 12 bases between them. This CDR3 contains 12 residues. DNA for the CDR3: TGTGCCAGCAGCCGCTCCGATGGGAAACTGTTTTTT. It is translated as CASSRSDGKLFF.

This clonotype was detected only a few times. The rearrangement uses TRBV3-1 and TRBJ2-1; 10 positions agree with TRBD2. Germline loops: CDR1 LGHDT, CDR2 YNNKEL (reference sequence). After removal of 0 bases from V and 9 bases from J, the junction contained 5 bases not matched to a gene. The CDR3 totals 15 residues. The chain's CDR3 is CASSQEAGGLGEQFF. The CDR3 nucleotides read TGTGCCAGCAGCCAAGAAGCGGGGGGGTTGGGTGAGCAGTTCTTC.

This clonotype was seen more than once but under ten times. The chain couples TRBV5-5 to TRBJ2-5; 9 bases align to TRBD1. The CDR3 loop spans 16 amino acids. The junction had 12 bases not matched to a gene; V was cut back by 4 bases and J by 5 bases. Germline V gene sequence: CDR1 SGHKS, CDR2 YYEKEE (reference sequence). CDR3 sequence: CASSTSDRGIWETQYF. In nucleotides, the CDR3 is TGTGCCAGCAGCACCTCGGACAGGGGAATTTGGGAGACCCAGTACTTC.

The J gene is TRBJ1-6, the V gene TRBV20-1, with D uncertain. Per the germline V gene, CDR1 is DFQATT and CDR2 is SNEGSKA (reference sequence). The CDR3 is 12 amino acids. V gave up 3 bases and J gave up 9 bases, with 9 bases separating them. DNA of the CDR3: TGCAGTGCTAGGGGCGATTCTTCACCCCTCCACTTT. Translating gives CSARGDSSPLHF.

The V and J genes are TRBV6-6 and TRBJ2-5; D is undetermined. The germline V and J ends were trimmed by 6 bases and 1 base, with 15 bases remaining between them. Per germline, CDR1 MNHNY and CDR2 SVGAGI (reference sequence). The CDR3 has 15 residues. The CDR3 DNA reads as TGTGCCAGCAGAACGCGTGCAGTGGTCCAAGAGACCCAGTACTTC. Its translation is CASRTRAVVQETQYF.

This clonotype appeared a few times. The V gene is TRBV4-3, the J gene TRBJ1-2; TRBD1 agrees at 7 bases. Trimming removed 4 bases from V and 0 bases from J; junction bases left unmatched: 11. Germline V gene data show CDR1 as LGHNA and CDR2 as YSLEER. CDR3 length: 17 amino acids. The CDR3 DNA reads as TGCGCCAGCAGCCTTGGGGCCGCGGGACAGACTAACTATGGCTACACCTTC. This encodes CASSLGAAGQTNYGYTF.

The chain joins TRBV9 to TRBJ2-5; D is unclear. Germline V gene sequence: CDR1 SGDLS, CDR2 YYNGEE. The CDR3 spans 14 residues. V was clipped by 1 base and J by 3 bases, with 10 bases between them. For the CDR3, the DNA is TGTGCCAGCAGCGTATACGGGCGCAAAGAGACCCAGTACTTC. Translated: CASSVYGRKETQYF.

This clonotype has a handful of counts. The chain couples TRBV7-9 to TRBJ2-7; TRBD1 matches at 7 bases. The CDR3 consists of 15 residues. After removal of 2 bases from V and 4 bases from J, the junction contained 8 bases not matched to a gene. Per germline, CDR1 SEHNR and CDR2 FQNEAQ (reference sequence). The CDR3 region is CASSLISGGRYEQYF. DNA of the CDR3: TGTGCCAGCAGCTTAATCTCAGGGGGACGGTACGAGCAGTACTTC.

As to this clonotype: One junction end does not reproduce the germline sequence, and a read error may be involved. The CDR3 DNA follows: TGTGCCAGCACCCCCAGCCTCGCGGGGACCACAGATACGCAATATTTT. Amino acid sequence: CASTPSLAGTTDTQYF. The chain combines TRBV28 with TRBJ2-3; perhaps TRBD2 as D (6 bases). This CDR3 is 16 amino acids long. The germline gives CDR1 MDHEN, CDR2 SYDVKM.

The chain has TRBV14 and TRBJ2-6; 10 bases fit TRBD1. This CDR3 has 17 amino acids. Germline values: CDR1 SGHDN, CDR2 FVKESK. The trim removed 3 bases at V and 1 base at J, leaving 3 bases unmatched. CDR3: CASSQRTGGSGANVLTF. For the CDR3, the DNA is TGTGCCAGCAGCCAGAGGACAGGGGGGTCTGGGGCCAACGTCCTGACTTTC.

The genes are TRBV28 and TRBJ2-7; D is ambiguous. The CDR3 sequence is 13 residues long. V was pared by 6 bases and J by 2 bases, with 11 bases between. Germline loops: CDR1 MDHEN, CDR2 SYDVKM. CDR3 DNA: TGTGCCAGCAGCTCTCTAGGCCCCTACGAGCAGTACTTC. Protein product: CASSSLGPYEQYF.

A note on this clonotype: Mismatch with germline at one junction end may stem from a read error. The chain joins TRBV28 to TRBJ1-6, with 10 nucleotides matching TRBD1. The CDR3 is 13 residues long. Germline assignment: CDR1 MDHEN and CDR2 SYDVKM. The CDR3: CASSFWTGGPHHF. The CDR3 DNA is TGTGCCAGCAGTTTCTGGACAGGGGGACCCCACCACTTT.